The 10 T cell receptor beta chains below were found in one sample sequenced in a study of shared clonotypes between healthy human individuals. Sequenced by immunoSEQ multiplex PCR; TCRdb stores in-frame clones only, minus some. The data show over a million clones, with around 74% seen just once and 1.4% to 1.5% held by the top ten. The sequencing sample was made of memory CD4+ T cells sorted from blood. Subset reported: CD45RA-negative fraction. These receptors all stem from a man aged 18 to 30 in good health.

The chain links TRBV18 to TRBJ1-1; 7 bases are a match to TRBD1. After removal of 5 bases from V and 4 bases from J, the junction contained 4 bases not matched to a gene. This CDR3 has 13 residues. Germline values: CDR1 KGHSH, CDR2 LQKENI. CDR3 DNA: TGTGCCAGCTCAGTACACAGGGGCACTGAAGCTTTCTTT. Translating it yields CASSVHRGTEAFF. The whole variable domain, filled in from reference TRBV18 and TRBJ1-1, reads NAGVMQNPRHLVRRRGQEARLRCSPMKGHSHVYWYRQLPEEGLKFMVYLQKENIIDESGMPKERFSAEFPKEGPSILRIQQVVRGDSAAYFCASSVHRGTEAFFGQGTRLTVV.

V and J are TRBV7-2 and TRBJ2-4; D is unclear. Germline lookup yields CDR1 SGHTA and CDR2 FQGNSA. The length of the CDR3 is 15 residues. V was clipped by 1 base and J by 0 bases, with 7 bases between them. This CDR3 reads CASSLEWTAKNIQYF. CDR3 bases: TGTGCCAGCAGCTTAGAGTGGACAGCCAAAAACATTCAGTACTTC.

V and J are TRBV18 and TRBJ1-1; 10 bases align to TRBD1. The CDR3 consists of 19 residues. V lost 4 bases to trimming and J lost 4 bases; unmatched junction nucleotides: 18. Germline V lookup: CDR1 KGHSH, CDR2 LQKENI. The CDR3 is CASSLNSGTGVGMATEAFF. DNA for the CDR3: TGTGCCAGCTCACTCAATTCCGGGACAGGGGTCGGAATGGCCACTGAAGCTTTCTTT.

CDR3 coding DNA: TGTGCCAGTAACGGGGGGACTGGCGCCGCCGGGGAGCTGTTTTTT. This codes for CASNGGTGAAGELFF. The chain recombines TRBV6-6 with TRBJ2-2, with 7 bases aligning to TRBD2. The V gene end was trimmed by 9 bases and the J gene end by 6 bases; junction bases not matched to a gene: 13. In germline, CDR1 is MNHNY, CDR2 SVGAGI (reference sequence). This CDR3 is built from 15 residues.

This chain joins TRBV12-5 and TRBJ2-1; 9 nucleotides align to TRBD1. Germline CDR1 reads LGHNT; CDR2 reads FRNRAP. V was clipped by 2 bases and J by 6 bases; unmatched bases: 11. CDR3 length: 17 residues. The CDR3 region has the DNA TGTGCTAGTGGTTTGTACTCCGGGACAGGGCAGACCAATGAGCAGTTCTTC. This codes for CASGLYSGTGQTNEQFF.

The genes are TRBV19 and TRBJ1-4; weak D call: TRBD1 (6 bases). This CDR3 spans 13 amino acids. Germline V gene lookup returns CDR1 LNHDA and CDR2 SQIVND (reference sequence). V was pared by 5 bases and J by 6 bases, with 10 bases between. The CDR3 DNA reads TGTGCCAGTAGTTCGTGGACAGATGAAAAACTGTTTTTT. It specifies CASSSWTDEKLFF.

This sequence joins TRBV5-1 and TRBJ2-1; no clear D gene. The V gene's germline CDR1 is SGHRS and CDR2 YFSETQ. The CDR3 covers 15 residues. With 0 bases removed from V and 3 bases from J, the gap between germline ends came to 10 bases. CDR3 sequence (DNA): TGCGCCAGCAGCTTGGCTGGGGTAGGCTACAATGAGCAGTTCTTC. Its translation is CASSLAGVGYNEQFF. The full variable domain, its missing parts supplied by reference TRBV5-1 and TRBJ2-1, is KAGVTQTPRYLIKTRGQQVTLSCSPISGHRSVSWYQQTPGQGLQFLFEYFSETQRNKGNFPGRFSGRQFSNSRSEMNVSTLELGDSALYLCASSLAGVGYNEQFFGPGTRLTVL.

To note about this clone: Other nucleotide sequences from this sample produce the same CDR3. The genes are TRBV6-5 and TRBJ1-2; D perhaps matches TRBD1 (5 bases). Germline values: CDR1 MNHEY, CDR2 SVGAGI. The CDR3 consists of 14 residues. Trimming removed 3 bases at V and 2 bases at J, with 10 bases between. The CDR3, as DNA: TGTGCCAGCAGTTATGGGACGGGCAACTATGGCTACACCTTC. Its protein is CASSYGTGNYGYTF.

V usage is TRBV6-5 and J usage is TRBJ2-7, with TRBD1 identical over 8 bases. V was pared by 6 bases and J by 1 base, with 5 bases of the junction left unmatched. This CDR3 region has 14 residues. The germline CDR1 and CDR2 sequences are MNHEY and SVGAGI. CDR3 in amino acids: CASSPRDRSYEQYF. CDR3 sequence (DNA): TGTGCCAGCAGCCCCCGGGACAGGTCCTACGAGCAGTACTTC.

This chain links TRBV18 with TRBJ2-1, with a weak D call TRBD2 (6 bases). With 6 bases removed from V and 9 bases from J, the gap between germline ends came to 15 bases. From germline, CDR1 is KGHSH and CDR2 LQKENI. The CDR3 totals 13 residues. The CDR3 sequence: CASSAENGGEQFF. CDR3 DNA sequence: TGTGCCAGCTCCGCGGAGAACGGGGGTGAGCAGTTCTTC.